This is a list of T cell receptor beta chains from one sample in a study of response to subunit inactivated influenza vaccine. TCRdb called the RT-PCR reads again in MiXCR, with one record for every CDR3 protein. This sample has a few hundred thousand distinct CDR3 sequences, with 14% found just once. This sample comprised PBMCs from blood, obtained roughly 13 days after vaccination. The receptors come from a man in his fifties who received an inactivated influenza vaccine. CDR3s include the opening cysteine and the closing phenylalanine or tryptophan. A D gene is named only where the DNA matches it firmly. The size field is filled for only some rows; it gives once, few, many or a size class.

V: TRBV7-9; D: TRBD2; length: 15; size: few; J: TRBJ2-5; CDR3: CASSTGLGLQETQYF; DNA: TGTGCCAGCAGCACCGGACTAGGTTTACAAGAGACCCAGTACTTC
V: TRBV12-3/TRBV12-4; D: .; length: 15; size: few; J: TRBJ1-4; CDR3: CASSLWLATNEKLFF; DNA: TGTGCCAGCAGTTTATGGCTTGCAACTAATGAAAAACTGTTTTTT
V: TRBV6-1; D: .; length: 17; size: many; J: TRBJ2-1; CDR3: CASSMNGGLVTYNEQFF; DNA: TGTGCCAGCAGCATGAACGGCGGACTTGTTACCTACAATGAGCAGTTCTTC
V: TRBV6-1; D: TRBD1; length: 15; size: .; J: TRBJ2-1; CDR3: CASTLGQGTFNEQFF; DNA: TGTGCCAGCACCCTGGGACAGGGCACTTTCAATGAGCAGTTCTTC
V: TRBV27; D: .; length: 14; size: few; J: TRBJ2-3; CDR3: CASSLFGVADTQYF; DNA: TGTGCCAGCAGTTTATTTGGGGTCGCAGATACGCAGTATTTT
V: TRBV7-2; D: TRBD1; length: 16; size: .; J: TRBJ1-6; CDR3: CASRADRRSYNSPLHF; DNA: TGTGCCAGCAGAGCGGACAGGCGCTCCTATAATTCACCCCTCCACTTT
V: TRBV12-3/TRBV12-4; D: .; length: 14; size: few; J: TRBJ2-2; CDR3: CASSLDISPGELFF; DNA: TGTGCCAGCAGTTTAGACATATCCCCCGGGGAGCTGTTTTTT
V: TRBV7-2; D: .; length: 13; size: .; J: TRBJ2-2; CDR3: CASSFQSFGELFF; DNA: TGTGCCAGCAGCTTCCAGTCATTCGGGGAGCTGTTTTTT
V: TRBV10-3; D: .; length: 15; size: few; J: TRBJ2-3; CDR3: CAISPRVTSTDTQYF; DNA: TGTGCCATCAGTCCGCGGGTTACTAGCACAGATACGCAGTATTTT
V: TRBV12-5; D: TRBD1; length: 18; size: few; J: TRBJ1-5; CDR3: CASGLVHRTGISNQPQHF; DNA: TGTGCTAGTGGTTTGGTACACCGGACAGGGATCAGCAATCAGCCCCAGCATTTT
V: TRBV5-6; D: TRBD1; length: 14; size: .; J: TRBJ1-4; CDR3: CASRFQGGDEKLFF; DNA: TGTGCCAGCAGATTCCAGGGGGGGGATGAAAAACTGTTTTTT
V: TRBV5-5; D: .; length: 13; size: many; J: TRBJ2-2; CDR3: CASSLRETGELFF; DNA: TGTGCCAGCAGCTTGCGGGAGACCGGGGAGCTGTTTTTT
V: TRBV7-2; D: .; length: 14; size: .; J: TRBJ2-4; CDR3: CASSPRPLKNIQYF; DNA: TGTGCCAGCAGCCCCCGGCCTCTCAAAAACATTCAGTACTTC
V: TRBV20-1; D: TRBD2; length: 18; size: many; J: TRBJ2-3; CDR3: CSADGLAGGPGGTDTQYF; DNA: TGCAGTGCGGACGGACTAGCGGGAGGGCCGGGGGGGACAGATACGCAGTATTTT
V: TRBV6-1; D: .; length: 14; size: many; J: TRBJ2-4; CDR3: CASRDRLAKNIQYF; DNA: TGTGCCAGTCGAGACAGACTAGCCAAAAACATTCAGTACTTC
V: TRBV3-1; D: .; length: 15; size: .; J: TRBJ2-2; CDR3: CASSPPSGGTGELFF; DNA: TGTGCCAGCAGCCCACCCAGCGGAGGCACCGGGGAGCTGTTTTTT
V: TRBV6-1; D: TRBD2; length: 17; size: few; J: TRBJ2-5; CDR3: CASSPGTSSLYQETQYF; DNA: TGTGCCAGCAGCCCCGGGACTAGTTCCTTGTACCAAGAGACCCAGTACTTC
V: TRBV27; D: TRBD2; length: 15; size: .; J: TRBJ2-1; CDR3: CASSLSWTSGNEQFF; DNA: TGTGCCAGCAGTTTATCGTGGACTAGCGGCAATGAGCAGTTCTTC
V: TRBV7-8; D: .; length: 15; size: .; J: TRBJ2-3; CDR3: CASSLGWGSTDTQYF; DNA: TGTGCCAGCAGCTTAGGGTGGGGAAGCACAGATACGCAGTATTTT
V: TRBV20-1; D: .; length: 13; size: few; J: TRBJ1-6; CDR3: CSATGGPGEALHF; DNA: TGCAGTGCTACGGGGGGGCCCGGCGAGGCCCTCCACTTT
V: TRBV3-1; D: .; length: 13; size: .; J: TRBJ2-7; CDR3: CASSHGVSYEQYF; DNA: TGTGCCAGCAGCCACGGTGTATCCTACGAGCAGTACTTC
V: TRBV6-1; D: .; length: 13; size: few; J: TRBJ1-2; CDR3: CASSESGIDGYTF; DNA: TGTGCCAGCAGTGAGTCAGGGATAGACGGCTACACCTTC
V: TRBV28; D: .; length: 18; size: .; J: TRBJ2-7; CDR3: CASSLRVGDGESSYEQYF; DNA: TGTGCCAGCAGTTTAAGAGTGGGTGACGGCGAAAGCTCCTACGAGCAGTACTTC
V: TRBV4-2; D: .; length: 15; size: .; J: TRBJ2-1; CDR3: CASSQATYSYNEQFF; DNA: TGTGCCAGCAGCCAAGCCACGTACTCCTACAATGAGCAGTTCTTC
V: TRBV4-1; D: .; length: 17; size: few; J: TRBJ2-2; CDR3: CASSLGWGPEDTGELFF; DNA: TGCGCCAGCAGCCTAGGGTGGGGGCCGGAAGACACCGGGGAGCTGTTTTTT